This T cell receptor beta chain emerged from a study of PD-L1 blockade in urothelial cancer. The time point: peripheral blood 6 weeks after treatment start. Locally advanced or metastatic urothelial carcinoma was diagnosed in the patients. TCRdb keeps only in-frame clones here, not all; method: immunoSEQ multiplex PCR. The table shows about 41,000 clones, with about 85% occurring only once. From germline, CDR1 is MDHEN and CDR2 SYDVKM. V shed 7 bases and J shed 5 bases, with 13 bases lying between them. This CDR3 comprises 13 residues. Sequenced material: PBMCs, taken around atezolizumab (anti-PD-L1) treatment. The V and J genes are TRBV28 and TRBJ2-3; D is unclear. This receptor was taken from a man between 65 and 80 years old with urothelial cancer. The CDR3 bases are TGTGCCAGCACCCTAAATCTCGGAGATACGCAGTATTTT. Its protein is CASTLNLGDTQYF.